This T cell receptor (beta chain) was recovered during a study of blood T cell repertoires in COVID-19. Study at large: The samples span acute and convalescent COVID-19 from the United States, Italy and Spain.

Some clones are missing from TCRdb's copy, which holds only in-frame ones; the method was immunoSEQ multiplex PCR. The sample holds around 300,000 clones; around nine tenths are singletons and the top ten take roughly 6.3%. The J segment lost 7 bases and the V segment lost 6 bases, leaving 12 bases of the junction unmatched. CDR3 length equals 15 residues. CDR1 LNHDA and CDR2 SQIVND come from the germline V gene (reference sequence). Recovered Cohort 3 donors showed two negative PCRs, clearance, or symptom resolution. The specimen was PBMCs or T cells enriched from blood (not recorded which). The rearrangement links TRBV19 to TRBJ2-7, with 10 bases identical to TRBD2. The TCR sequence derives from a woman aged 40 to 50 who had recovered from COVID-19. The CDR3 region is CASSPPPGLAKEQYF. DNA for the CDR3: TGTGCCAGTAGCCCACCCCCGGGACTAGCGAAAGAGCAGTACTTC.